The 10 T cell receptor beta chains listed next were all sequenced from one sample in a study of cytotoxic CD8 clonotypes in ibrutinib-treated CLL (TCRdb year 2021). The library was obtained by the immunoSEQ multiplex PCR assay. The table was pulled from immuneACCESS by TCRdb, which kept in-frame rearrangements only. Such tables lose some clones; where checked, under half of the loss comes from unresolved V genes, and the rest has no known cause. Here the sample has roughly 250,000 clones; under 75% occur a single time. Roughly 15% of the sample lies in the top ten. The meaning of the sample's time point label: 20 to 30 months on ibrutinib. The material was PBMCs, obtained after 24 months of ibrutinib treatment. These TCRs come from a human donor with chronic lymphocytic leukemia.

J is TRBJ2-3 and V is TRBV29-1, with TRBD2 matching 8 bases. This CDR3 has 17 residues. Trimming at V came to 4 bases and at J to 6 bases, leaving 18 bases not matched to a gene. Per germline, CDR1 SQVTM and CDR2 ANQGSEA. The CDR3 DNA is TGCAGCGTTGCCCCTTTAGGATCGGGAGGGGGATTGGATACGCAGTATTTT. Its translation is CSVAPLGSGGGLDTQYF.

The chain links TRBV25-1 to TRBJ2-2; TRBD1 matches 8 bases. This CDR3 comprises 16 residues. V shed 0 bases and J 7 bases; nucleotides not matched to a gene: 7. Germline loops: CDR1 MGHDK, CDR2 SYGVNS. The CDR3 spells CASSEYGDRKGGELFF. CDR3 coding DNA: TGTGCCAGCAGTGAATATGGGGACAGGAAGGGCGGGGAGCTGTTTTTT.

The V gene is TRBV25-1, the J gene TRBJ1-3, with D unclear. Germline V gene lookup returns CDR1 MGHDK and CDR2 SYGVNS. V gave up 7 bases and J gave up 4 bases, with 5 bases separating them. This CDR3 region has 11 residues. Here the CDR3 reads CASISGNTIYF. CDR3 nucleotides: TGTGCCAGCATATCCGGAAACACCATATATTTT.

The chain employs TRBV18 and TRBJ1-1, with D perhaps matching TRBD1 (6 bases). The V end was cut by 2 bases, the J end by 7 bases, with 17 bases between. Germline CDR1 KGHSH, CDR2 LQKENI. CDR3 length: 15 amino acids. CDR3 DNA: TGTGCCAGCTCACCAACTACCGTACAGGGAGGTGAAGCTTTCTTT. This codes for CASSPTTVQGGEAFF. Full variable domain (missing parts from reference TRBV18 and TRBJ1-1): NAGVMQNPRHLVRRRGQEARLRCSPMKGHSHVYWYRQLPEEGLKFMVYLQKENIIDESGMPKERFSAEFPKEGPSILRIQQVVRGDSAAYFCASSPTTVQGGEAFFGQGTRLTVV.

The rearrangement uses TRBV6-1 and TRBJ2-7, with D maybe TRBD1 (5 bases). Trimming cost V 0 bases and J 7 bases, with 16 bases left between them. Germline values: CDR1 MNHNS, CDR2 SASEGT. This CDR3 has 15 amino acids. The DNA of the CDR3 is TGTGCCAGCAGTGAAGCGCTAGGGGCGAAGTTAGAGCAGTACTTC. Translation gives CASSEALGAKLEQYF.

This clone was counted only a few times. The V call is TRBV5-1, the J call TRBJ1-5; D is uncertain. V lost 0 bases and J lost 5, with 6 bases in between. The CDR3 is 13 residues long. Germline V gene sequence: CDR1 SGHRS, CDR2 YFSETQ. CDR3 protein: CASSLALDQPQHF. The CDR3 DNA sequence: TGCGCCAGCAGCTTGGCACTGGATCAGCCCCAGCATTTT.

This clone has more than one count but fewer than ten. The chain uses TRBV15 and TRBJ2-2; TRBD1 is a possible D gene (6 bases). Between the trimmed V and J ends, which lost 0 bases and 2 bases, there was a span of 10 bases. CDR3 length: 16 residues. Germline-derived CDR1 and CDR2 are LNHNV and YYDKDF (reference sequence). The CDR3 DNA sequence: TGTGCCACCAGCAGAGATTGGACAGAAAACACCGGGGAGCTGTTTTTT. Translated: CATSRDWTENTGELFF.

This clone was observed a handful of times. For the CDR3, the DNA is TGTGCCAGCAGCGCACAGGGGGGAACCTACGAGCAGTACTTC. Encoded protein: CASSAQGGTYEQYF. The genes are TRBV11-3 and TRBJ2-7; 8 bases agree with TRBD1. The CDR3 covers 14 residues. CDR1 and CDR2 (germline): SGHNT, YENEEA. The trim removed 5 bases at V and 2 bases at J, leaving 5 bases unmatched.

The chain uses TRBV5-8 and TRBJ2-7, with D perhaps matching TRBD1 (5 bases). CDR3 length: 15 amino acids. V gave up 0 bases and J gave up 5 bases, with 15 bases separating them. From germline, CDR1 is SGHTS and CDR2 YDEGEE. The CDR3 DNA is TGTGCCAGCAGCTTGGACCTCCCGCAGGGTCACGAGCAGTACTTC. Encoded protein: CASSLDLPQGHEQYF. Variable domain in full (rest from reference TRBV5-8 and TRBJ2-7): EAGVTQSPTHLIKTRGQQATLRCSPISGHTSVYWYQQALGLGLQFLLWYDEGEERNRGNFPPRFSGRQFPNYSSELNVNALELEDSALYLCASSLDLPQGHEQYFGPGTRLTVT.

The chain recombines TRBV25-1 with TRBJ2-3; D is unresolved. This CDR3 region has 13 residues. Germline CDR1 MGHDK, CDR2 SYGVNS. The germline V and J ends were trimmed by 4 bases and 0 bases, with 5 bases remaining between them. CDR3 sequence reads: CASSGASTDTQYF. The CDR3 coding sequence is TGTGCCAGCAGTGGTGCTAGCACAGATACGCAGTATTTT.